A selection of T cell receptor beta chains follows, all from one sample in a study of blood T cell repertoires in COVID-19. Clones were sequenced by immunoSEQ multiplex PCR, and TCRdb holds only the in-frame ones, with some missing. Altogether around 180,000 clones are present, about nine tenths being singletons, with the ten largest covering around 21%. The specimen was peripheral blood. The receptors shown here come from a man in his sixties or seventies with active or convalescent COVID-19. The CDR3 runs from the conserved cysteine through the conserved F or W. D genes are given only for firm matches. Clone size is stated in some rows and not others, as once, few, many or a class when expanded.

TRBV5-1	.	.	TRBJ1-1	TGCGCCAGCAGCTTGGAAGGACAGAACACTGAAGCTTTCTTT	CASSLEGQNTEAFF
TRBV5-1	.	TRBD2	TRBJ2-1	TGCGCCAGCAGCTTGGTCAGCGGGATAACCTACAATGAGCAGTTCTTC	CASSLVSGITYNEQFF
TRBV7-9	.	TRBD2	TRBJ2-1	TGTGCCAGCAGCTTATCGCTAGCGGGAAACAACGGGGATGAGCAGTTCTTC	CASSLSLAGNNGDEQFF
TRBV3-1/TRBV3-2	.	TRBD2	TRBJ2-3	TGTGCCAGCAGTTACTATCGGACTAGCGGGGGCGCCTACTTTAGCACAGATACGCAGTATTTT	CASSYYRTSGGAYFSTDTQYF
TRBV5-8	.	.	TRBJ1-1	TGTGCCAGCAGCTTGCGACTCCCTGAAGCTTTCTTT	CASSLRLPEAFF
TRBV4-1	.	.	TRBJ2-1	TGCGCCAGCAGCCCCCCCGGGGGTGGGGACAATGAGCAGTTCTTC	CASSPPGGGDNEQFF
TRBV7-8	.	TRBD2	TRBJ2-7	TGTGCCAGCAGCTTAGCGAAGGGACTAGCGGGACACGAGCAGTACTTC	CASSLAKGLAGHEQYF
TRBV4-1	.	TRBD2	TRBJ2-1	TGCGCCAGCAGCCAAGACCCTGGAGGTAGCGGGGGCTACAATGAGCAGTTCTTC	CASSQDPGGSGGYNEQFF
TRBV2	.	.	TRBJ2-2	TGTGCCAGCAGAACCCCCAGGGGAGACACCGGGGAGCTGTTTTTT	CASRTPRGDTGELFF
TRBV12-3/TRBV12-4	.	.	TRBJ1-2	TGTGCCAGCAGTTTAGAAGGGGCTGGCTACACCTTC	CASSLEGAGYTF
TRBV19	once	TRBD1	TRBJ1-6	TGTGCCAGTAGTACCGGGACAGGGGTACCCTATAATTCACCCCTCCACTTT	CASSTGTGVPYNSPLHF
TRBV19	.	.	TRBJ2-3	TGTGCCACCCAGCTGGGGGCGGCACCTAGCACAGATACGCAGTATTTT	CATQLGAAPSTDTQYF
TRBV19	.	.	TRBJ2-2	TGTGCCAGTAGTATAGGTGGGACAAACACCGGGGAGCTGTTTTTT	CASSIGGTNTGELFF
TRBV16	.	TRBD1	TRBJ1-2	TGTGCCAGCAGCCAATCAGCCGACAGGGGCTATAACTATGGCTACACCTTC	CASSQSADRGYNYGYTF
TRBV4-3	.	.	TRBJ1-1	TGCGCCAGCAGCCAAGAAATCAAACAACAGAACACTGAAGCTTTCTTT	CASSQEIKQQNTEAFF
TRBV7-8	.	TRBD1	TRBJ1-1	TGTGCCAGCAGCTCCGGAAGAGGGGGCGGCCCAGTGAACACTGAAGCTTTCTTT	CASSSGRGGGPVNTEAFF
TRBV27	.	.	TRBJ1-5	TGTGCCAGCAGTTCAGGACAATTCAATCAGCCCCAGCATTTT	CASSSGQFNQPQHF
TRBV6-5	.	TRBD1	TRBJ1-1	TGTGCCAGCAGCCAGCAGGGGGCCTTGAACACTGAAGCTTTCTTT	CASSQQGALNTEAFF
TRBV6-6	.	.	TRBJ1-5	TGTGCCAGCAGTCGCAACCCGACAAGCCTGGGCAATCAGCCCCAGCATTTT	CASSRNPTSLGNQPQHF
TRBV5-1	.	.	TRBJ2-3	TGCGCCAGCAGCCGGACAGAGAGCACAGATACGCAGTATTTT	CASSRTESTDTQYF
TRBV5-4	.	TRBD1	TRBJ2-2	TGTGCCAGCAGCCCGACAGGGGCGAACACCGGGGAGCTGTTTTTT	CASSPTGANTGELFF
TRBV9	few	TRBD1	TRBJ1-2	TGTGCCAGCACCCCCTTGGGACAGGGGGCGGCCCGGGGCTATGGCTACACCTTC	CASTPLGQGAARGYGYTF
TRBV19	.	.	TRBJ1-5	TGTGCCAGTAGTATCGGAGGACGGGGGGCCTATCAGCCCCAGCATTTT	CASSIGGRGAYQPQHF
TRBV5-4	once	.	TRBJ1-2	TGTGCCAGCAGCTTGGACAGATTCTATGGCTACACCTTC	CASSLDRFYGYTF
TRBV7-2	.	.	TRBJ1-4	TGTGCCAGCAGCCCCTTAGCGGGTATATATGAAAAACTGTTTTTT	CASSPLAGIYEKLFF
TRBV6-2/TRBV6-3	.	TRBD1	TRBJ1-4	TGTGCCAGCAGTTACCCCGGGACAGATGAAAAACTGTTTTTT	CASSYPGTDEKLFF
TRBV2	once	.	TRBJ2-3	TGTGCCAGCAGTGAAGCGCGGCAGCAACGCACAGATACGCAGTATTTT	CASSEARQQRTDTQYF
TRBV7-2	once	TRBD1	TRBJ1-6	TGTGCCAGCAGCTCGCAGGGGGCAGAGAATTCACCCCTCCACTTT	CASSSQGAENSPLHF
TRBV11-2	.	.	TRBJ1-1	TGTGCCAGCAGCCACACGAGAACAGGTGAAGCTTTCTTT	CASSHTRTGEAFF
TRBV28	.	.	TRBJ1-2	TGTGCCAGCAGTTTGAACAGGGTTTCCCATGGCTACACCTTC	CASSLNRVSHGYTF
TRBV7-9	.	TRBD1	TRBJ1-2	TGTGCCACCAACCGGGACAGGAGCCGTGGCTACACCTTC	CATNRDRSRGYTF
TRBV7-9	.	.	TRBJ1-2	TGTGCCAGCAGCTTCGGACAGACCAGAAACTATGGCTACACCTTC	CASSFGQTRNYGYTF
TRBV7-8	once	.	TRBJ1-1	TGTGCCAGCAGCTCCCCGCTACGGGAGACTGAAGCTTTCTTT	CASSSPLRETEAFF
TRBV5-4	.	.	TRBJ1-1	TGTGCCAGCACCTCTTCAGTCATGAACACTGAAGCTTTCTTT	CASTSSVMNTEAFF
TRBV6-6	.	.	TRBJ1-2	TGTGCCAGCAGTTACTCGTTCGAGAACTATGGCTACACCTTC	CASSYSFENYGYTF
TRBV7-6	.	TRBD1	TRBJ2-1	TGTGCCACCCTAGGGACAGATAAAGACAATGAGCAGTTCTTC	CATLGTDKDNEQFF
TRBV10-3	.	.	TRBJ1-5	TGTGCCATCAGTGAGTCGGGGAGGGGTCGTAGCAATCAGCCCCAGCATTTT	CAISESGRGRSNQPQHF
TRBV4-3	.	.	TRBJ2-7	TGCGCCAGCAGCCCTGGCACAGGGAACTACGAGCAGTACTTC	CASSPGTGNYEQYF
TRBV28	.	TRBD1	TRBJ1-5	TGTGCCAGCAGTTCCAGGGGGGCCAGGCCGCATTTT	CASSSRGARPHF
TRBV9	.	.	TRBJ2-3	TGTGCCAGCAGCGTAGAGACAGGAGGTGATACGCAGTATTTT	CASSVETGGDTQYF
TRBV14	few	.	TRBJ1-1	TGTGCCAGCAGCCAAAGAGTCCACTCCTCGGGGACTGAAGCTTTCTTT	CASSQRVHSSGTEAFF
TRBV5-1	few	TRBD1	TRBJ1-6	TGCGCCAGCAGCTCACCGGGACAGGGTTACGGGTCACCCCTCCACTTT	CASSSPGQGYGSPLHF
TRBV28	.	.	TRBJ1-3	TGTGCCAGCACCCGGTGGGGCACCGAAGGGGACACCATATATTTT	CASTRWGTEGDTIYF
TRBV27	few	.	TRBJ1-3	TGTGCCAGCAGTGCCAGAGCGTTATCTGGAAACACCATATATTTT	CASSARALSGNTIYF
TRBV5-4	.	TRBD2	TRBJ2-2	TGTGCCAGCAGCTGGACTAGCGGGGGGGCTGGGGAGCTGTTTTTT	CASSWTSGGAGELFF
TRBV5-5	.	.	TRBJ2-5	TGTGCCAGCAGCTTGGAGGGGGTCCAGAGGGAGACCCAGTACTTC	CASSLEGVQRETQYF
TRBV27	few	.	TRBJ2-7	TGTGCCAGCAGTTTGGTCCAGGGAAGCTCCTACGAGCAGTACTTC	CASSLVQGSSYEQYF
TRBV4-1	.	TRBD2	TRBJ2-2	TGCGCCAGCAGCCAAGAGTCACTAGCGGGAGTAACCGGGGAGCTGTTTTTT	CASSQESLAGVTGELFF
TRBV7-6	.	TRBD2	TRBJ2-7	TGTGCCAGCAGCTCCGGGGGGGGGCGCTCCTACGAGCAGTACTTC	CASSSGGGRSYEQYF